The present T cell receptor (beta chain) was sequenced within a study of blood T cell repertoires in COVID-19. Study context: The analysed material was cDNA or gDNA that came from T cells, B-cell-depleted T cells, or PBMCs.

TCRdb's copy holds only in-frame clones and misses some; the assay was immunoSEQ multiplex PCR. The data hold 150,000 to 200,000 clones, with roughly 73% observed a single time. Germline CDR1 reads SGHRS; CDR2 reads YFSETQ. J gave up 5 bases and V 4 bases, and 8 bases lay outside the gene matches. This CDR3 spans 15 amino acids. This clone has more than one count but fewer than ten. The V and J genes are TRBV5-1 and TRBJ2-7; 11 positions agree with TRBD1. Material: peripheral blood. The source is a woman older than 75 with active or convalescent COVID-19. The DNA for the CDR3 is TGCGCCAGCAGCCCGGGACAGGGGGTATTCCACGAGCAGTACTTC. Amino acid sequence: CASSPGQGVFHEQYF.